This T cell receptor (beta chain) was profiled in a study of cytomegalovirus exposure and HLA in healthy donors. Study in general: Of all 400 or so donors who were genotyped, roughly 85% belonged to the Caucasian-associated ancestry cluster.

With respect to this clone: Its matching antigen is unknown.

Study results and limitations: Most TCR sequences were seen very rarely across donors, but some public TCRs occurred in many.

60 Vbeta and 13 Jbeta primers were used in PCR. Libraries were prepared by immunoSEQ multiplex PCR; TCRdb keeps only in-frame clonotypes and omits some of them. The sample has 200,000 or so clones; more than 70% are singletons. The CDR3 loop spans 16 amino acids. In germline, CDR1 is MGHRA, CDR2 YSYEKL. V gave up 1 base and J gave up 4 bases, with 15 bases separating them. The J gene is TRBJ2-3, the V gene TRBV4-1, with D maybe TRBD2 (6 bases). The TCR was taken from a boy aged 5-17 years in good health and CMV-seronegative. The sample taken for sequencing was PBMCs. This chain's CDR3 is CASSQAASAYPDTQYF. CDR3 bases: TGCGCCAGCAGCCAAGCGGCTAGCGCGTACCCAGATACGCAGTATTTT.